The entry below gives a single T cell receptor (beta chain) sequence along with its context. The antigen remains undetermined. Assay: immunoSEQ multiplex PCR; the TCRdb copy retains only in-frame clones and omits some. This sample has about 2.2 million clones, with just over 90% found just once. CD8 cells regarded as naive lacked CD45RO, were positively chosen for CCR7, and omitted terminally differentiated effector memory CD45RA+ cells. These data originate in a study of shared clonotypes between healthy human individuals. Across the whole study: Donor ages ranged 18 to 49 years: a couple of women, a few men. Points from the study as a whole: When naive CD4 clonotypes were compared across a handful of donors, approximately 5% were shared.

With 5 bases removed from V and 1 base from J, the gap between germline ends came to 22 bases. The CDR3 loop spans 17 amino acids. CDR1 and CDR2 (germline): GTSNPN, SVGIG (reference sequence). The material sequenced was naive CD8+ T cells from PBMCs. The source is a man between 18 and 29 years old in good health. Some clones in this sample may be carry-over from other donors' samples. This chain links TRBV30 with TRBJ2-3; perhaps D is TRBD1 or TRBD2 (5 bases each). The CDR3 here is CAWLGEGAPRGTDTQYF. CDR3 bases: TGTGCCTGGTTGGGGGAAGGGGCTCCCAGGGGCACAGATACGCAGTATTTT.